A selection of T cell receptor beta chains follows, all from one sample in a study of technical replicates of blood from several donors. Assay used: immunoSEQ multiplex PCR; TCRdb lists only in-frame clones, some missing. The data hold under 100,000 clones, with roughly 95% observed a single time. Source material: T cells isolated from PBMCs. These receptors all come from a human donor in good health. CDR3s include the opening cysteine and the closing phenylalanine or tryptophan. Each record gives: CDR3 protein, D gene, J gene, V gene. A D gene is named only where the DNA matches it firmly.

CDR3 protein: CAWSGTLQGITGGYTF; D gene: TRBD1; J gene: TRBJ1-2; V gene: TRBV30
CDR3 protein: CATKFSAVLGEKLFF; D gene: .; J gene: TRBJ1-4; V gene: TRBV4-1
CDR3 protein: CASSKESGANVLTF; D gene: .; J gene: TRBJ2-6; V gene: TRBV2
CDR3 protein: CASSLGGLAGGTDTQYF; D gene: TRBD2; J gene: TRBJ2-3; V gene: TRBV5-4
CDR3 protein: CAWSVLSGAKSTEAFF; D gene: .; J gene: TRBJ1-1; V gene: TRBV30
CDR3 protein: CASSQGPDTGATNEKLFF; D gene: .; J gene: TRBJ1-4; V gene: TRBV4-2
CDR3 protein: CASSQDMRLAGGMGEQYF; D gene: TRBD2; J gene: TRBJ2-7; V gene: TRBV14
CDR3 protein: CASSILSQPQHF; D gene: .; J gene: TRBJ1-5; V gene: TRBV19
CDR3 protein: CASWRTTYNEQFF; D gene: .; J gene: TRBJ2-1; V gene: TRBV6-1
CDR3 protein: CASSVVGAGNTEAFF; D gene: .; J gene: TRBJ1-1; V gene: TRBV9
CDR3 protein: CASSEKLAASTDTQYF; D gene: TRBD2; J gene: TRBJ2-3; V gene: TRBV5-4
CDR3 protein: CASSYSTDPPNTEAFF; D gene: .; J gene: TRBJ1-1; V gene: TRBV6-6
CDR3 protein: CASSYRHGVGYEQYF; D gene: .; J gene: TRBJ2-7; V gene: TRBV14
CDR3 protein: CASSFGGGGSGEQFF; D gene: .; J gene: TRBJ2-1; V gene: TRBV5-1
CDR3 protein: CASSLVGTRDEKLFF; D gene: .; J gene: TRBJ1-4; V gene: TRBV5-1
CDR3 protein: CASSLLAGGLLDTQYF; D gene: TRBD2; J gene: TRBJ2-3; V gene: TRBV6-6
CDR3 protein: CASSSGPNEKLFF; D gene: .; J gene: TRBJ1-4; V gene: TRBV7-9
CDR3 protein: CSTEQGHQADTQYF; D gene: .; J gene: TRBJ2-3; V gene: TRBV29-1
CDR3 protein: CASSNEGTDTQYF; D gene: .; J gene: TRBJ2-3; V gene: TRBV19
CDR3 protein: CASSPPGGPWHEQFF; D gene: TRBD1; J gene: TRBJ2-1; V gene: TRBV7-9
CDR3 protein: CASRDPWVQGSGNTIYF; D gene: .; J gene: TRBJ1-3; V gene: TRBV4-2
CDR3 protein: CASSIRGGTPYGYTF; D gene: .; J gene: TRBJ1-2; V gene: TRBV19
CDR3 protein: CATSRDAGPSYEQYF; D gene: .; J gene: TRBJ2-7; V gene: TRBV15
CDR3 protein: CASSPRLRGDTDTQYF; D gene: TRBD2; J gene: TRBJ2-3; V gene: TRBV9
CDR3 protein: CASSPFLGVANTEAFF; D gene: .; J gene: TRBJ1-1; V gene: TRBV7-9
CDR3 protein: CASSMFSAGGPGNEQFF; D gene: TRBD2; J gene: TRBJ2-1; V gene: TRBV19
CDR3 protein: CASSYDSLTEAFF; D gene: .; J gene: TRBJ1-1; V gene: TRBV6-5
CDR3 protein: CASSESGTSGSSLLNEQFF; D gene: TRBD2; J gene: TRBJ2-1; V gene: TRBV9
CDR3 protein: CASSQDTPTRPGSGNTIYF; D gene: .; J gene: TRBJ1-3; V gene: TRBV4-2
CDR3 protein: CASRPSGGSSGNTIYF; D gene: .; J gene: TRBJ1-3; V gene: TRBV4-1
CDR3 protein: CASSPTGNPYEQYF; D gene: .; J gene: TRBJ2-7; V gene: TRBV11-3
CDR3 protein: CASSIAQQGPPLHF; D gene: .; J gene: TRBJ1-6; V gene: TRBV27
CDR3 protein: CAITDRDSTGELFF; D gene: TRBD1; J gene: TRBJ2-2; V gene: TRBV10-3
CDR3 protein: CASRGGSNTEAFF; D gene: .; J gene: TRBJ1-1; V gene: TRBV2
CDR3 protein: CSVRGSHHGQPQHF; D gene: .; J gene: TRBJ1-5; V gene: TRBV29-1
CDR3 protein: CASSLSRASRADTQYF; D gene: .; J gene: TRBJ2-3; V gene: TRBV10-1
CDR3 protein: CAWSGANTEAFF; D gene: .; J gene: TRBJ1-1; V gene: TRBV30
CDR3 protein: CASRETNYGYTF; D gene: .; J gene: TRBJ1-2; V gene: TRBV6-5
CDR3 protein: CASSSPGTYGELFF; D gene: .; J gene: TRBJ2-2; V gene: TRBV9
CDR3 protein: CASSEYGEKLFF; D gene: .; J gene: TRBJ1-4; V gene: TRBV25-1
CDR3 protein: CASREMETQYF; D gene: .; J gene: TRBJ2-5; V gene: TRBV5-1
CDR3 protein: CASSVGSRGGWETQYF; D gene: TRBD2; J gene: TRBJ2-5; V gene: TRBV9
CDR3 protein: CASTLDRAVVGYTF; D gene: TRBD1; J gene: TRBJ1-2; V gene: TRBV5-5
CDR3 protein: CASSRQDYEQYF; D gene: .; J gene: TRBJ2-7; V gene: TRBV5-6
CDR3 protein: CASSPGQGFSRRNTIYF; D gene: TRBD1; J gene: TRBJ1-3; V gene: TRBV5-1